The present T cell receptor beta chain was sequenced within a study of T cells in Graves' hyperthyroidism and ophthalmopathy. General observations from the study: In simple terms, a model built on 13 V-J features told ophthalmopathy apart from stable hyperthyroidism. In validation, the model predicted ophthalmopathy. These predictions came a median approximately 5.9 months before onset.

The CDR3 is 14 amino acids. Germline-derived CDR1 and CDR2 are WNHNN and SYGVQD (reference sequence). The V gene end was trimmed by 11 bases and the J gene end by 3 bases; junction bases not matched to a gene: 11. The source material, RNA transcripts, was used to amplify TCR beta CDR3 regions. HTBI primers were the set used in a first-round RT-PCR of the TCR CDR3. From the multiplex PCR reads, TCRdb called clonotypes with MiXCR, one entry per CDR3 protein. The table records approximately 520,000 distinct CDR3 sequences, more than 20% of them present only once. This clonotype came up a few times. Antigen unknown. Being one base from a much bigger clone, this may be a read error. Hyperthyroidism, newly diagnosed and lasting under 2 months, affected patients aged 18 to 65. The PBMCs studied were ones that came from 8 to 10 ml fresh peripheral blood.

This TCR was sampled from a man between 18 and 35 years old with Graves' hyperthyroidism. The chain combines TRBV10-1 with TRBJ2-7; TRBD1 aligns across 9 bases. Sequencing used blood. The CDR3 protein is CAANRDRALYEQYV. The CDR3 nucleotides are TGCGCCGCGAATAGGGACAGGGCCCTCTACGAGCAGTACGTC.